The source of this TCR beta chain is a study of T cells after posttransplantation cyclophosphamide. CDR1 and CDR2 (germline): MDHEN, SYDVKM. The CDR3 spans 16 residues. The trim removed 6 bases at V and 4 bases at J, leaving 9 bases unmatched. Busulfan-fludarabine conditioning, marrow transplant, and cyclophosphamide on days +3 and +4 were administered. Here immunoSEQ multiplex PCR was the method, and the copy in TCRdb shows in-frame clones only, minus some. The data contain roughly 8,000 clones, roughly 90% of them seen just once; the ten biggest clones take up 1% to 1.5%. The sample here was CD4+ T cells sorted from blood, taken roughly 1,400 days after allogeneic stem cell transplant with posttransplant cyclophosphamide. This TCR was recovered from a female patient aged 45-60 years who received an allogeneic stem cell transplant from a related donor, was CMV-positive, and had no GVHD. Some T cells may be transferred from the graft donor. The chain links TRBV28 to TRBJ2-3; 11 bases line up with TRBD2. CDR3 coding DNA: TGTGCCAGCAGCTCTAGCGGGAGGCTTCGTGCAGATACGCAGTATTTT. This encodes CASSSSGRLRADTQYF.